Below, 30 T cell receptor beta chains from the same sample are listed, as sequenced in a study of lung T cells in sarcoidosis with Löfgren's syndrome. TCRdb passed the reads through MiXCR, listing each CDR3 protein once. The sample holds roughly 63,000 distinct CDR3 sequences, 21% seen once. Sequences were obtained from CD4+ T cells from PBMCs. The source is a human donor with sarcoidosis (Löfgren's syndrome or another form), or a control subject (not recorded which).

This clonotype has more than one count but fewer than ten. CDR3 sequence reads: CASSPGQRGISSTDTQYF. Written as DNA, the CDR3 is TGTGCCAGCAGCCCGGGCCAGCGGGGCATATCTAGCACAGATACGCAGTATTTT. The chain links TRBV11-1 to TRBJ2-3; 7 bases map to TRBD2. The germline gives CDR1 SGHAT, CDR2 FQDESV (reference sequence). With 5 bases clipped from V and 0 bases from J, the junction kept 14 bases outside the gene matches. The CDR3 loop spans 18 amino acids.

Many counts were recorded for this clonotype. The chain joins TRBV2 to TRBJ1-2; perhaps TRBD1 as D (6 bases). This CDR3 has 14 residues. The germline V and J ends were trimmed by 3 bases and 6 bases, with 14 bases remaining between them. Germline CDR1 reads SNHLY; CDR2 reads FYNNEI. The CDR3 is CASSEDRESDGYTF. The CDR3 bases are TGTGCCAGCAGTGAGGACAGAGAATCTGATGGCTACACCTTC.

A note on this clonotype: This could be a read error, since a much larger clone is one nucleotide away. This chain joins TRBV19 and TRBJ2-1, with D possibly being TRBD1 (5 bases). The CDR3 has 19 residues. The V gene lost 8 bases and the J gene lost 0 bases, with 26 bases spanning the gap. Germline V gene sequence: CDR1 LNHDA, CDR2 SQIVND (reference sequence). Written as DNA, the CDR3 is TGTGCCAGTTCCCAGTGGGGCGCCCACCCGTCGAGCTCCTACAATGAGCAGTTCTTC. Its protein is CASSQWGAHPSSSYNEQFF.

There are many counts of this clonotype. The chain joins TRBV20-1 to TRBJ2-7; possible D gene TRBD1, 5 bases. The CDR3 runs to 15 residues. Trimming removed 4 bases at V and 6 bases at J, with 22 bases between. Germline lookup yields CDR1 DFQATT and CDR2 SNEGSKA (reference sequence). CDR3 sequence (DNA): TGCAGTGCTACCGGAGTAGGGGTTCTTTCGCGCGAGCAGTACTTC. Its translation: CSATGVGVLSREQYF.

The chain employs TRBV7-3 and TRBJ2-3, with D perhaps matching TRBD1 or TRBD2 (7 bases each). V lost 1 base and J 4 bases, leaving 15 bases between the germline ends. The germline gives CDR1 SGHTA, CDR2 FQGTGA. This CDR3 region has 16 residues. The CDR3 nucleotides are TGTGCCAGCAGCTTAAGAAAGGGAGGGGGCGCAGATACGCAGTATTTT. Its translation is CASSLRKGGGADTQYF.

This clonotype was picked up many times. The rearrangement joins TRBV4-3 to TRBJ2-1; 12 bases are a match to TRBD2. V trimming: 3 bases; J trimming: 8 bases; junction bases outside the gene matches: 11. CDR1 and CDR2 from the germline V gene are LGHNA and YSLEER. This CDR3 is built from 17 residues. The CDR3 sequence is CASSQDLAGGLKDEQFF. Written as DNA, the CDR3 is TGCGCCAGCAGCCAGGACCTAGCGGGAGGGCTGAAGGATGAGCAGTTCTTC.

This clonotype was counted many times. The rearrangement joins TRBV6-5 to TRBJ2-1, with TRBD2 matching 9 bases. The CDR3 has 18 amino acids. Germline V gene data show CDR1 as MNHEY and CDR2 as SVGAGI. V dropped 0 bases and J dropped 2; count of bases not matched to a gene: 8. CDR3 coding DNA: TGTGCCAGCAGTTACTCGAGGGCTAGCGGGATCACCTACAATGAGCAGTTCTTC. It encodes CASSYSRASGITYNEQFF.

The V and J genes are TRBV20-1 and TRBJ2-3, with D perhaps matching TRBD1 (6 bases). The CDR3 sequence is 14 residues long. V lost 2 bases and J lost 7, with 16 bases in between. CDR1 and CDR2 from the germline V gene are DFQATT and SNEGSKA (reference sequence). CDR3 loop: CSARSPQGSNTQYF. DNA of the CDR3: TGCAGTGCTAGATCCCCGCAGGGGTCAAATACGCAGTATTTT.

Ten or more counts support this clonotype. The CDR3 coding sequence is TGTGCCAGCAGTTCCCACAGGTCTAATGAAAAACTGTTTTTT. As protein: CASSSHRSNEKLFF. The chain uses TRBV27 and TRBJ1-4; tentative D call: TRBD1 (5 bases). Deletions cut 4 bases from V and 3 bases from J, with 9 bases between. CDR1 MNHEY and CDR2 SMNVEV come from the germline V gene (reference sequence). The CDR3 length is 14 residues. Complete variable domain (other parts from reference TRBV27 and TRBJ1-4): EAQVTQNPRYLITVTGKKLTVTCSQNMNHEYMSWYRQDPGLGLRQIYYSMNVEVTDKGDVPEGYKVSRKEKRNFPLILESPSPNQTSLYFCASSSHRSNEKLFFGSGTQLSVL.

A remark on this clonotype: A much larger clone is a single base away; this may be a read error. J is TRBJ2-5 and V is TRBV3-1; a weak D match, TRBD1 (5 bases). In germline, CDR1 is LGHDT, CDR2 YNNKEL (reference sequence). The CDR3 has 12 residues. The CDR3 loop reads CVSSQGVETQYF. CDR3 in DNA: TGTGTCAGCAGCCAAGGGGTGGAGACCCAGTACTTC.

This clonotype appeared many times. The chain joins TRBV7-8 to TRBJ2-7; TRBD1 agrees at 7 bases. V lost 5 bases, J lost 0 bases, and 4 bases stayed unmatched. Per the germline V gene, CDR1 is SGHVS and CDR2 is FQNEAQ. The CDR3 extends over 14 amino acids. The CDR3 nucleotides read TGTGCCAGCAGCCCCCGGGACAGCTCCTACGAGCAGTACGTC. Its translation: CASSPRDSSYEQYV.

This clonotype appeared a few times. This chain links TRBV30 with TRBJ2-1; TRBD2 aligns across 9 bases. V was clipped by 2 bases and J by 3 bases; unmatched bases: 2. Germline CDR1 GTSNPN, CDR2 SVGIG (reference sequence). This CDR3 has 14 residues. As DNA, the CDR3 is TGTGCCTGGAGTAATAGCGGGAGCTACAATGAGCAGTTCTTC. It translates to CAWSNSGSYNEQFF.

This chain connects TRBV7-3 to TRBJ1-1, with 9 nucleotides matching TRBD1. Germline V lookup: CDR1 SGHTA, CDR2 FQGTGA. Trimming took 4 bases from V and 1 from J; bases not matched to a gene: 28. The CDR3 totals 23 residues. The CDR3 sequence: CASSSGQGLLWVPRPSKNTEAFF. CDR3 coding DNA: TGTGCCAGCAGCTCGGGACAGGGCCTACTCTGGGTCCCAAGGCCTTCGAAGAACACTGAAGCTTTCTTT.

The V gene is TRBV11-2, the J gene TRBJ1-1, with 9 bases identical to TRBD1. Germline V gives CDR1 SGHAT, CDR2 FQNNGV. The CDR3 totals 15 residues. V trimming: 1 base; J trimming: 11 bases; junction bases outside the gene matches: 11. This CDR3 reads CASSLAGTGSASAFF. In DNA form, the CDR3 reads TGTGCCAGCAGCTTAGCGGGGACAGGGTCCGCTTCGGCTTTCTTT.

Comments on this clonotype: Mismatch with germline at one junction end may stem from a read error. V is TRBV2 and J is TRBJ2-1; TRBD1 is a possible D gene (5 bases). Germline V gene lookup returns CDR1 SNHLY and CDR2 FYNNEI. CDR3 length equals 17 residues. The DNA for the CDR3 is TGTGCCAGCAGTGAAGATATGCCAGGGCTTTCCTACAATGGGCAGTTCTTC. Its protein product is CASSEDMPGLSYNGQFF.

This clonotype was counted a few times. This chain connects TRBV5-6 to TRBJ1-2; 9 bases agree with TRBD1. CDR1 SGHDT and CDR2 YYEEEE come from the germline V gene. This CDR3 contains 15 residues. V shed 3 bases, J shed 6 bases, and the junction held 9 bases outside the gene matches. CDR3 loop: CASSWIGQGSDGYTF. CDR3 DNA: TGTGCCAGCAGCTGGATTGGACAGGGGTCGGATGGCTACACCTTC.

A note on this clonotype: This could be a read error, since a much larger clone is one nucleotide away. V gene TRBV7-9 combines with J gene TRBJ2-3; 10 bases agree with TRBD2. CDR1 is SEHNR and CDR2 is FQNEAQ in the germline V gene (reference sequence). The trim removed 3 bases at V and 14 bases at J, leaving 5 bases unmatched. This CDR3 has 12 residues. The CDR3 nucleotides are TGTGCCAGCAGCTTCGGACTAGCGGTGTTGTATTTT. Protein: CASSFGLAVLYF.

As concerns this clonotype: Possible read error: a much larger clone is one base away. The V gene is TRBV6-6, the J gene TRBJ2-7; tentatively, D is TRBD2 (5 bases). Germline CDR1 and CDR2: MNHNY and SVGAGI (reference sequence). The CDR3 length is 16 residues. The CDR3 DNA reads TGTGCCAGCAGTTACTCCCGTGGGAGTCTCACCTACAAGCAGTACTTC. It is translated as CASSYSRGSLTYKQYF.

About this clonotype: A read error may explain this, as a much larger clone is one base away. The chain uses TRBV6-1 and TRBJ2-7; the match to TRBD1 covers 9 bases. CDR3 size: 14 residues. Germline lookup yields CDR1 MNHNS and CDR2 SASEGT. Here the CDR3 DNA reads TGTGCCGGCAGTCAACGACAGGGGGAGGGCGAGCAGTACGTC. Residues: CAGSQRQGEGEQYV.

This clonotype was seen repeatedly, ten times or more. The gene calls are TRBV7-2 and TRBJ2-1, with TRBD2 matching over 7 bases. Germline CDR1 and CDR2: SGHTA and FQGNSA. The trim removed 2 bases at V and 0 bases at J, leaving 10 bases unmatched. CDR3 length: 18 amino acids. The CDR3 DNA sequence: TGTGCCAGCAGCTTACTCCCTCTAGCGGCCTTCTCCTACAATGAGCAGTTCTTC. Translated, it gives CASSLLPLAAFSYNEQFF.

This clonotype occurred many times. The genes are TRBV6-1 and TRBJ1-5; D is ambiguous. This CDR3 is 12 amino acids long. Germline CDR1 MNHNS, CDR2 SASEGT. The germline V and J ends were trimmed by 10 bases and 5 bases, with 12 bases remaining between them. CDR3 sequence reads: CATGYSYQPQHF. The CDR3 DNA sequence: TGTGCCACGGGGTACAGTTATCAGCCCCAGCATTTT.

This clonotype was seen many times. The chain carries TRBV20-1 and TRBJ1-5, with D tentatively TRBD1 (5 bases). Germline lookup yields CDR1 DFQATT and CDR2 SNEGSKA (reference sequence). Deletions cut 3 bases from V and 1 base from J, with 7 bases between. The CDR3 has 13 residues. The CDR3 sequence is CSARQGSNQPQHF. In DNA form, the CDR3 reads TGCAGTGCTAGGCAGGGCAGCAATCAGCCCCAGCATTTT.

This clonotype was recorded a few times. The chain recombines TRBV12-3 or TRBV12-4 with TRBJ2-7; 9 bases line up with TRBD1. The CDR3 is made up of 14 amino acids. The J segment lost 2 bases and the V segment lost 5 bases, leaving 4 bases of the junction unmatched. The CDR3 DNA reads TGTGCCAGCAGTCCGCGACAGGGGGCCTACGAGCAGTACTTC. Translated: CASSPRQGAYEQYF.

Remarks on this clonotype: A much larger clone lies one base from this, so it may be a read error. The chain carries TRBV20-1 and TRBJ1-2, with 10 bases aligning to TRBD1. This CDR3 is built from 15 residues. CDR1 is DFQATT, CDR2 SNEGSKA, per germline (reference sequence). The CDR3 nucleotides are TGCGGTGCTAGAGGACAGGGGGAGACTAACTATGGCTACACCTTC. This sequence encodes CGARGQGETNYGYTF.

In the case of this clonotype: A single base separates this from a much larger clone, so it may be a read error. The rearrangement links TRBV2 to TRBJ1-1, with D perhaps TRBD1 (5 bases). The germline V gene encodes CDR1 SNHLY and CDR2 FYNNEI. The CDR3 runs to 13 residues. Trimming took 6 bases from V and 1 from J, leaving 9 bases between them. The CDR3 region has the DNA TGTGCCAGCAGGGTAACAGGGAACACTGAAGCTTTCTTT. It codes for CASRVTGNTEAFF. The variable domain in full, with the rest retrieved from reference TRBV2 and TRBJ1-1, is EPEVTQTPSHQVTQMGQEVILRCVPISNHLYFYWYRQILGQKVEFLVSFYNNEISEKSEIFDDQFSVERPDGSNFTLKIRSTKLEDSAMYFCASRVTGNTEAFFGQGTRLTVV.

The chain has TRBV4-1 and TRBJ2-7, with D possibly being TRBD1 (6 bases). This CDR3 spans 14 amino acids. Between the trimmed V and J ends, which lost 3 bases and 1 base, there was a span of 10 bases. Germline V gene lookup returns CDR1 MGHRA and CDR2 YSYEKL. CDR3 DNA sequence: TGCGCCAGCAGCCAGCCGGGACAATCCTACGAGCAGTACTTC. This sequence encodes CASSQPGQSYEQYF.

On this clonotype itself: A junction end diverges from the germline sequence, so it may reflect a read error. The rearrangement links TRBV18 to TRBJ1-2; TRBD1 aligns across 7 bases. Looked up from germline, CDR1 is KGHSH and CDR2 is LQKENI. CDR3 length: 14 amino acids. The CDR3 bases are TGTGCCGGCTCACCAGGGACAGATTATTATGGCTACACCTTC. The encoded protein is CAGSPGTDYYGYTF.

This clonotype showed up many times. The genes are TRBV19 and TRBJ2-1; D not certain. This CDR3 has 12 amino acids. The V and J ends lost 3 bases and 13 bases respectively, with 13 bases between them. CDR1 is LNHDA, CDR2 SQIVND, per germline (reference sequence). The CDR3 DNA follows: TGTGCCAGTAGTATTCCTACTCCAAGCCAGTTCTTC. Encoded protein: CASSIPTPSQFF.

This clonotype was seen at least ten times. The chain combines TRBV5-4 with TRBJ2-1; 9 positions agree with TRBD1. The CDR3 sequence is 15 residues long. After removal of 4 bases from V and 7 bases from J, the junction contained 9 bases not matched to a gene. Per germline, CDR1 SGHNT and CDR2 YYREEE (reference sequence). The CDR3 protein is CASSRGGTGRNEQFF. The DNA of the CDR3 is TGTGCCAGCAGCCGAGGGGGGACAGGGCGGAATGAGCAGTTCTTC.

This clonotype appeared a few times. CDR3 protein: CSAQGGGYEQFF. CDR3 DNA: TGCAGTGCTCAGGGGGGGGGGTATGAGCAGTTCTTC. The V and J genes are TRBV20-1 and TRBJ2-1; D may match TRBD1 or TRBD2 (7 bases each). Germline V CDR1 and CDR2: DFQATT, SNEGSKA (reference sequence). CDR3 size: 12 residues. V lost 5 bases and J 8 bases, leaving 13 bases between the germline ends.